This entry lists 21 T cell receptor beta chains sequenced from one sample in a study of human T cells and chemical hapten exposure. Each CDR3 protein is one row after TCRdb ran MiXCR on the RACE reads. The repertoire holds 75,000 to 90,000 distinct CDR3 sequences, with about 10% as singletons. Stated time point: patch test 2, 6 weeks after DPC sensitization. Treatment: therapeutic diphenylcyclopropenone sensitization with weekly scalp DPC. The source was whole blood, collected in connection with sensitization to the hapten diphenylcyclopropenone (DPC). All receptors come from a woman in her forties or fifties with alopecia areata. Some clones in this sample may be carry-over from other donors' samples.

This clonotype came up a few times. The chain is built from TRBV19 and TRBJ2-1, with 8 bases fitting TRBD2. J was trimmed by 7 bases and V by 7 bases; bases with no gene match: 9. Germline loops: CDR1 LNHDA, CDR2 SQIVND (reference sequence). The CDR3 runs 14 residues. CDR3 sequence (DNA): TGTGCCAGTACCCCCGGGAGGGCCTGGAATGAGCAGTTCTTC. Its protein product is CASTPGRAWNEQFF.

This clonotype was detected ten times or more. The rearrangement links TRBV7-2 to TRBJ1-1, with D perhaps matching TRBD1 (6 bases). The V end lost 2 bases, the J end lost 5 bases, and 12 bases lay between the germline ends. This CDR3 is built from 14 residues. CDR1 and CDR2 from the germline V gene are SGHTA and FQGNSA. The DNA for the CDR3 is TGTGCCAGCAGCTTACTCAGGGGAGGTACTGAAGCTTTCTTT. Translation gives CASSLLRGGTEAFF.

This rearrangement joins TRBV7-2 to TRBJ1-5; 7 positions agree with TRBD1. J gave up 5 bases and V 6 bases, and 7 bases lay outside the gene matches. CDR1 SGHTA and CDR2 FQGNSA come from the germline V gene. This CDR3 has 14 residues. This CDR3 reads CASSSGGFDQPQHF. The CDR3 DNA sequence: TGTGCCAGCAGTTCAGGGGGATTCGATCAGCCCCAGCATTTT.

This clonotype turned up a few times. This chain links TRBV10-3 with TRBJ1-5, with D unclear. CDR3 length: 12 amino acids. V lost 2 bases to trimming and J lost 7 bases, with 6 bases between them. Germline loops: CDR1 ENHRY, CDR2 SYGVKD. This CDR3 reads CAISEADQPQHF. As DNA, the CDR3 is TGTGCCATCAGTGAGGCGGACCAGCCCCAGCATTTT.

This clonotype was detected many times. This chain uses TRBV6-1 with TRBJ2-5; 10 bases align to TRBD2. The length of the CDR3 is 13 residues. Unmatched junction bases numbered 5, after V lost 8 bases and J lost 5 bases. Per germline, CDR1 MNHNS and CDR2 SASEGT. CDR3 amino acids: CASQTSGTETQYF. In DNA, the CDR3 is TGTGCCAGCCAAACTAGCGGGACGGAGACCCAGTACTTC.

This clonotype showed up many times. The chain combines TRBV20-1 with TRBJ2-2; D is uncertain. The CDR3 length is 16 residues. V lost 4 bases and J 4 bases, leaving 19 bases between the germline ends. Germline V gene sequence: CDR1 DFQATT, CDR2 SNEGSKA (reference sequence). The CDR3 loop is CSATPPIRVGTGELFF. The CDR3 DNA is TGCAGTGCTACTCCGCCGATTAGAGTGGGCACCGGGGAGCTGTTTTTT.

This clonotype was detected many times. As DNA, the CDR3 is TGTGCCAGCAGCTTTCGACAGGGCAATTCACCCCTCCACTTT. Its protein product is CASSFRQGNSPLHF. The chain carries TRBV7-2 and TRBJ1-6, with 7 bases aligning to TRBD1. Germline V lookup: CDR1 SGHTA, CDR2 FQGNSA. With 3 bases clipped from V and 7 bases from J, the junction kept 3 bases outside the gene matches. This CDR3 is built from 14 residues.

The chain has TRBV27 and TRBJ1-1; D is unresolved. Trimming stripped 6 bases from V and 0 bases from J, with 11 bases between. From germline, CDR1 is MNHEY and CDR2 SMNVEV (reference sequence). There are 14 residues in the CDR3. The CDR3 DNA follows: TGTGCCAGCAGGAAAAGCGCAGTGAACACTGAAGCTTTCTTT. Protein sequence: CASRKSAVNTEAFF.

This clonotype was recorded a few times. The V call is TRBV29-1, the J call TRBJ2-7; 7 nucleotides line up with TRBD1. The germline V gene encodes CDR1 SQVTM and CDR2 ANQGSEA. The CDR3 sequence is 12 residues long. V shed 7 bases, J shed 2 bases, and the junction held 5 bases outside the gene matches. The DNA of the CDR3 is TGCAGCGCCTGGGACAGAGCCTACGAGCAGTACTTC. Translation: CSAWDRAYEQYF.

The V gene is TRBV28, the J gene TRBJ2-7; D ambiguous. In germline, CDR1 is MDHEN, CDR2 SYDVKM. V was cut by 5 bases and J by 3 bases, with 11 bases left in between. This CDR3 is built from 13 residues. DNA of the CDR3: TGTGCCAGCAGTCCGGGCCACTTCTACGAGCAGTACTTC. The encoded protein is CASSPGHFYEQYF.

This clonotype appeared a few times. CDR3 sequence (DNA): TGTGCCAGCAGTCTCTTGGTCGGGGCGCAGTATTTT. As protein: CASSLLVGAQYF. This chain joins TRBV28 and TRBJ2-3, with TRBD2 as a possible D gene (5 bases). Per the germline V gene, CDR1 is MDHEN and CDR2 is SYDVKM. The CDR3 length is 12 residues. V gave up 5 bases and J gave up 10 bases, with 13 bases separating them.

This clonotype was counted many times. The chain recombines TRBV18 with TRBJ2-7; 10 nucleotides line up with TRBD1. In germline, CDR1 is KGHSH, CDR2 LQKENI. The V segment lost 2 bases and the J segment 5 bases; nucleotides outside the gene matches: 3. The CDR3 extends over 14 amino acids. CDR3 coding DNA: TGTGCCAGCTCACCATCCGGGACAGGGGACGAGCAGTACTTC. Protein sequence: CASSPSGTGDEQYF. The full variable domain, rest sourced from reference TRBV18 and TRBJ2-7, is NAGVMQNPRHLVRRRGQEARLRCSPMKGHSHVYWYRQLPEEGLKFMVYLQKENIIDESGMPKERFSAEFPKEGPSILRIQQVVRGDSAAYFCASSPSGTGDEQYFGPGTRLTVT.

This clonotype was seen only a few times. J is TRBJ2-4 and V is TRBV6-5; D unclear. Between the trimmed V and J ends, which lost 6 bases and 5 bases, there was a span of 8 bases. CDR3 length: 12 residues. In germline, CDR1 is MNHEY, CDR2 SVGAGI. In DNA, the CDR3 is TGTGCCAGCAGGGATCTCCAAAACATTCAGTACTTC. This encodes CASRDLQNIQYF.

This clonotype has at least ten counts. The chain carries TRBV2 and TRBJ2-5; 7 bases align to TRBD2. V shed 2 bases and J 3 bases; nucleotides not matched to a gene: 6. From germline, CDR1 is SNHLY and CDR2 FYNNEI. The CDR3 contains 15 residues. Written as DNA, the CDR3 is TGTGCCAGCAGTGAACGGTCTAGCGGAAAAGAGACCCAGTACTTC. Its protein is CASSERSSGKETQYF.

The chain is built from TRBV12-2 and TRBJ2-1; TRBD2 is the table's D call and was not checked against the DNA. TRBV12-2 is marked as a pseudogene. This CDR3 comprises 22 residues. The CDR3 loop is CASRLGMSLREYPPLSYNEQFF. The CDR3 DNA is TGTGCAAGTCGCTTAGGGATGTCTTTGCGGGAGTACCCCCCACTCTCCTACAATGAGCAGTTCTTC.

This chain links TRBV27 with TRBJ2-7; a weak D match, TRBD2 (5 bases). This CDR3 has 15 amino acids. The germline V gene has CDR1 MNHEY and CDR2 SMNVEV (reference sequence). The germline V and J ends were trimmed by 2 bases and 1 base, with 12 bases remaining between them. CDR3 loop: CASSLKEGGSYEQYF. For the CDR3, the DNA is TGTGCCAGCAGTTTAAAAGAGGGCGGTTCCTACGAGCAGTACTTC.

With regard to this clonotype: A much bigger clone sits one base away, suggesting this may be a read error. This rearrangement joins TRBV18 to TRBJ1-1; D uncertain. The CDR3 sequence is 17 residues long. V dropped 0 bases and J dropped 0 bases, with 14 bases sitting between them. Germline values: CDR1 KGHSH, CDR2 LQKENI. The CDR3 reads CASSPPASDFMNTEAFF. In DNA, the CDR3 is TGTGCCAGCTCACCACCGGCGTCGGACTTCATGAACACTGAAGCTTTCTTT.

This clonotype occurred many times. V usage is TRBV29-1 and J usage is TRBJ2-7, with TRBD2 matching 7 bases. Germline V lookup: CDR1 SQVTM, CDR2 ANQGSEA. The CDR3 contains 12 residues. V lost 4 bases and J lost 2; bases outside the gene matches: 2. Here the CDR3 DNA reads TGCAGCGTTGCGCGGGAGCCCTACGAGCAGTACTTC. Protein sequence: CSVAREPYEQYF.

This clonotype was seen many times. The chain has TRBV20-1 and TRBJ2-2, with TRBD2 as a possible D gene (6 bases). Trimming took 5 bases from V and 1 from J, leaving 17 bases between them. Germline-derived CDR1 and CDR2 are DFQATT and SNEGSKA (reference sequence). CDR3 length: 16 residues. Here the CDR3 DNA reads TGCAGTGCTCGACCGGAGGGGCGAATGAACACCGGGGAGCTGTTTTTT. Protein product: CSARPEGRMNTGELFF.

This sequence joins TRBV11-2 and TRBJ2-5, with a tentative D call TRBD1 (6 bases). The CDR3 loop spans 13 amino acids. Germline CDR1 and CDR2: SGHAT and FQNNGV. Trimming removed 4 bases at V and 1 base at J, with 7 bases between. The CDR3 protein is CASSSTGQETQYF. For the CDR3, the DNA is TGTGCCAGCAGCTCGACAGGCCAAGAGACCCAGTACTTC.

The chain has TRBV7-2 and TRBJ2-3, with TRBD2 matching 12 bases. This CDR3 contains 16 residues. With 1 base clipped from V and 7 bases from J, the junction kept 6 bases outside the gene matches. Germline CDR1 is SGHTA and CDR2 is FQGNSA. CDR3 in amino acids: CASSLVTSGRSNTQYF. DNA of the CDR3: TGTGCCAGCAGCTTAGTGACTAGCGGGAGAAGTAATACGCAGTATTTT.